This record covers a single T cell receptor (beta chain). It lacks a known antigen. Base qualities are not at hand, and no much larger clone is one base apart. TCRbeta CDR3 regions were amplified from genomic DNA using the immunoSEQ Assay, a bias-controlled multiplex PCR. The original methods were these. The number of nucleated cells in each sample was estimated from the amplification of reference gene primers within the assay. To quantify the absolute abundance of each unique TCRbeta CDR3 rearrangement, sequence reads were collapsed and filtered. For each sample, productive Simpson clonality was calculated as the square root of Simpson's diversity index over productive rearrangements. TCRdb holds this immuneACCESS table with in-frame rearrangements only. Some clones are missing; in checked studies, unresolved V genes explain under half, and the rest has no known cause. V, J and clone size are those of that table, while D and trimming were read from the DNA. In this sample the table shows about 67,000 clones, 87% of which occur a single time. Together, the top ten hold 19% of the sample.

Whole blood was collected in K2EDTA tubes by collaborating institutions according to the institutions' own protocols. For TCRbeta analysis, collaborators shipped samples in one of three forms: frozen whole blood, isolated PBMCs, or DNA extracted from either of those sample types. The record originates from a study of blood T cell repertoires in COVID-19 (dated by TCRdb to 2018 to 2021). The study in broad terms: Samples from collaborators originated in the United States, Italy and Spain and spanned both the acute and convalescent phases of COVID-19. The material from the prospective study consisted of cDNA or gDNA derived from T cells, B-cell-depleted T cells, or PBMCs. Subjects who had been exposed to COVID-19, were actively infected with it, or had recovered from it provided the deeply sampled blood TCRbeta repertoires that made up the dataset. A freely available public database, intended as a resource for researchers studying the immune response to SARS-CoV-2, is where the repertoires were released. Samples came from the ongoing ImmuneRACE study (first 160 participants) plus 1,254 subjects from 6 global collaborators. A de-identified subject ID, COVID-19 status, age in years and sex were almost always included in the sample metadata. HLA class I and class II types, where available, came from metadata supplied by the sample provider rather than from assay-based typing.

The germline V gene supplies CDR1 SGDLS and CDR2 YYNGEE. The CDR3 goes from the cysteine to the phenylalanine over 13 residues. The DNA shown is the 39-base CDR3, in frame from base 1. V is shortened by 0 bases, J by 6 bases, and the region joining them spans 6 bases. Overall study results and their limits: Clinical and demographic metadata were provided uncurated, with the amount varying by source and participant.

This clonotype was sampled from a woman of 80 years or more with acute or convalescent COVID-19. The sample was peripheral blood. In this chain, TRBV9 is recombined with TRBJ2-2; 5 matching bases give a weak D call of TRBD2. The base sequence is TGTGCCAGCAGCGTAGGCGGGTCCGGGGAGCTGTTTTTT. The encoded protein is CASSVGGSGELFF.